Many counts were recorded for the clone carrying this T cell receptor (beta chain). As yet, its antigen is unknown. Attachment of unique molecular identifiers was made to individual cDNA molecules. From the 5' RACE reads, TCRdb called clonotypes with MiXCR, one entry per CDR3 protein. The table lists approximately 81,000 distinct CDR3 sequences, under 15% of them singletons. Trimming removed 5 bases from V and 5 bases from J; junction bases left unmatched: 19. The CDR3 totals 17 residues. Germline V gene sequence: CDR1 SQVTM, CDR2 ANQGSEA. The data originate from a study of early T cells in non-severe SARS-CoV-2 infection. Study as a whole: Sequencing used unsorted whole-blood bulk RNA, so chains lack pairing. Notes on the study in general: A preference for anti-spike CD8 responses marked VDJdb matching, which missed private and CD4 specificities.

The TCR sequence derives from an adult who was a healthcare worker with PCR-confirmed SARS-CoV-2 infection or an uninfected control (not recorded which). Material: whole blood. The chain uses TRBV29-1 and TRBJ2-7; 9 nucleotides line up with TRBD1. The CDR3 DNA sequence: TGCAGCGTTATTCTCCTTGTGGTCGGGACAGGGTCCCACGAGCAGTACTTC. This codes for CSVILLVVGTGSHEQYF.